This T cell receptor (beta chain) is drawn from a study of OX40 agonist ivuxolimab in advanced cancers. Overall study context: Two patients with cutaneous melanoma and one with hepatocellular carcinoma, three in total, showed partial responses.

The germline gives CDR1 ENHRY, CDR2 SYGVKD. The CDR3 has 12 amino acids. Comment on this clone: Germline is not matched at one junction end, which may reflect a read error.

Sequencing used immunoSEQ multiplex PCR; TCRdb keeps in-frame clones, though not all of them. The table has nearly 60,000 clones, about 81% seen once. The receptor's source is an adult with an advanced solid tumor such as melanoma, head and neck, liver or kidney cancer. The sequencing used CD4+ or CD8+ T cells sorted from blood, collected in a trial of the OX40 agonist ivuxolimab. This chain connects TRBV10-3 to TRBJ2-2; perhaps TRBD2 as D (6 bases). The CDR3 protein is CAMGPNTGGLFF. In DNA, the CDR3 is TGTGCCATGGGACCCAACACCGGGGGGCTGTTTTTT.